Listed below are T cell receptor beta chains from one sample, sequenced in a study of blood T cell repertoires in COVID-19. Assay used: immunoSEQ multiplex PCR; TCRdb lists only in-frame clones, some missing. The table has 95,000 to 150,000 clones, 80% seen once. The sample consisted of peripheral blood. These receptors all stem from a man in his fifties or sixties with active or convalescent COVID-19. Each CDR3 is given with its conserved first and last residue.

cdr3_length	v_call	j_call	cdr3_aa
16	TRBV5-4	TRBJ2-5	CASSLGGLALEETQYF
13	TRBV4-2	TRBJ1-1	CASSRRRGAPAFF
13	TRBV29-1	TRBJ2-1	CSVSGQGINEQFF
18	TRBV5-1	TRBJ2-2	CASSLAAGTSGRYGELFF
15	TRBV10-3	TRBJ2-1	CAISDRGGSYNEQFF
16	TRBV18	TRBJ2-1	CASSPLGTGGYNEQFF
16	TRBV28	TRBJ2-1	CASSLYSSEWANEQFF
15	TRBV19	TRBJ2-7	CASSIGATPVDEQYF
15	TRBV6-1	TRBJ2-5	CASSEGTGVGKTQYF
16	TRBV7-3	TRBJ2-1	CASSLVQGGPDNEQFF
12	TRBV29-1	TRBJ1-2	CSAKQGFDGYTF
15	TRBV11-2	TRBJ1-5	CASSLDGQPNQPQHF
16	TRBV5-1	TRBJ1-2	CASSADVPTGGYGYTF
14	TRBV3-1/TRBV3-2	TRBJ2-7	CASTVRGGSYEQYF
15	TRBV19	TRBJ2-1	CASSILAGGSDEQFF
12	TRBV10-3	TRBJ2-2	CAIRAFAGELFF
15	TRBV4-3	TRBJ2-7	CASSQEGQGAYEQYF
16	TRBV5-1	TRBJ2-3	CASSDQPTGSTDTQYF
12	TRBV18	TRBJ2-7	CASSPTSYEQYF
13	TRBV29-1	TRBJ2-7	CSVESGGPDEQYF
14	TRBV19	TRBJ1-1	CASSPRDRGREAFF
11	TRBV7-2	TRBJ2-7	CASSSLNWQYF
13	TRBV7-9	TRBJ2-3	CASSSGAGDTQYF
19	TRBV4-1	TRBJ2-6	CASSHSRGTGGSGANVLTF
13	TRBV19	TRBJ2-1	CASDGGFYNEQFF
14	TRBV3-1/TRBV3-2	TRBJ1-1	CASSQEGGWTEAFF
13	TRBV6-1	TRBJ1-5	CASSPGSNQPQHF
15	TRBV5-1	TRBJ1-1	CASSDAGTGVTEAFF
14	TRBV5-1	TRBJ2-2	CASRGQLVTGELFF
12	TRBV10-1	TRBJ2-7	CASRSSVKEQYF